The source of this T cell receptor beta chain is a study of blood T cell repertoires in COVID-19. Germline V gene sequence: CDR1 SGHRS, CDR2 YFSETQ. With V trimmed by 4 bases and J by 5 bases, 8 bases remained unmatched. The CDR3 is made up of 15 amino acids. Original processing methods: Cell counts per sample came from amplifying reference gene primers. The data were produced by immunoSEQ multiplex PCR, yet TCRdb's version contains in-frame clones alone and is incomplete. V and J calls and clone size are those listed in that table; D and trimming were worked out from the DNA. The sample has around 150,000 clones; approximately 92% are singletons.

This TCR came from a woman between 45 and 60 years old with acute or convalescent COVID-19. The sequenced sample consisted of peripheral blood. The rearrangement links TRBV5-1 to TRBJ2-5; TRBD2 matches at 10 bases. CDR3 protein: CASSVPSGGMETQYF. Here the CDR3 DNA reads TGCGCCAGCAGCGTCCCTAGCGGGGGAATGGAGACCCAGTACTTC. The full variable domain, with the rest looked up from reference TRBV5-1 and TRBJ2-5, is KAGVTQTPRYLIKTRGQQVTLSCSPISGHRSVSWYQQTPGQGLQFLFEYFSETQRNKGNFPGRFSGRQFSNSRSEMNVSTLELGDSALYLCASSVPSGGMETQYFGPGTRLLVL.